The 25 T cell receptor beta chains below come from one sample, sequenced in a study of cytomegalovirus exposure and HLA in healthy donors. Assay used: immunoSEQ multiplex PCR; TCRdb lists only in-frame clones, some missing. The repertoire consists of 150,000 to 200,000 clones, with roughly 84% occurring once and the leading ten covering 10% to 13%. Sequencing input: PBMCs. These receptors all come from a man aged 30 to 39 in good health and CMV-seropositive.

This chain's CDR3 is CASSLLSYEQYF. In DNA form, the CDR3 reads TGTGCCAGCAGTTTACTAAGCTACGAGCAGTACTTC. The chain has TRBV28 and TRBJ2-7; D is uncertain. Germline V gene data show CDR1 as MDHEN and CDR2 as SYDVKM. V lost 2 bases and J 3 bases, leaving 5 bases between the germline ends. The CDR3 loop spans 12 amino acids.

This rearrangement joins TRBV7-6 to TRBJ2-5; 8 bases are a match to TRBD1. CDR1 and CDR2 (germline): SGHVS, FNYEAQ. The trim removed 5 bases at V and 5 bases at J, leaving 10 bases unmatched. This CDR3 comprises 15 residues. CDR3 coding DNA: TGTGCCAGCAGCCTGACGACAGGGGTGTTGGAGACCCAGTACTTC. Translated, it gives CASSLTTGVLETQYF.

This chain joins TRBV5-4 and TRBJ1-5; D unresolved. V was cut by 0 bases and J by 3 bases, with 7 bases left in between. From germline, CDR1 is SGHNT and CDR2 YYREEE (reference sequence). The CDR3 consists of 14 residues. The CDR3 DNA follows: TGTGCCAGCAGCTTGGGCGGTTACAATCAGCCCCAGCATTTT. This gives the protein CASSLGGYNQPQHF.

The V gene is TRBV28, the J gene TRBJ1-5; 10 positions match TRBD1. With V trimmed by 5 bases and J by 2 bases, 3 bases remained unmatched. This CDR3 is 15 amino acids long. The germline V gene has CDR1 MDHEN and CDR2 SYDVKM. CDR3 region: CASSRDRGGNQPQHF. The CDR3 DNA is TGTGCCAGCAGTCGGGACAGGGGAGGCAATCAGCCCCAGCATTTT.

The table lists this clone with a count of one. The J gene is TRBJ1-1, the V gene TRBV25-1; D is perhaps TRBD1 (6 bases). Trimming took off 1 base at V and 4 bases at J, with 16 bases between the two ends. The CDR3 runs 16 residues. Germline V gene lookup returns CDR1 MGHDK and CDR2 SYGVNS. Written as DNA, the CDR3 is TGTGCCAGCAGTGAATTTCGGGGGGCTGGGAGCACTGAAGCTTTCTTT. Translated, it gives CASSEFRGAGSTEAFF.

The chain employs TRBV9 and TRBJ2-3; 8 bases are shared with TRBD2. CDR1 is SGDLS, CDR2 YYNGEE, per germline. This CDR3 is 14 amino acids long. After removal of 1 base from V and 6 bases from J, the junction contained 4 bases not matched to a gene. CDR3 sequence: CASSVRAGVDTQYF. As DNA, the CDR3 is TGTGCCAGCAGCGTACGAGCGGGAGTGGATACGCAGTATTTT.

The rearrangement uses TRBV29-1 and TRBJ1-1; 7 bases align to TRBD1. CDR1 is SQVTM and CDR2 is ANQGSEA in the germline V gene. The length of the CDR3 is 11 residues. V trimming: 7 bases; J trimming: 5 bases; junction bases outside the gene matches: 4. CDR3 bases: TGCAGCGCGACAGGGAATACTGAAGCTTTCTTT. The encoded protein is CSATGNTEAFF. The complete variable domain, with remaining parts taken from reference TRBV29-1 and TRBJ1-1, reads SAVISQKPSRDICQRGTSLTIQCQVDSQVTMMFWYRQQPGQSLTLIATANQGSEATYESGFVIDKFPISRPNLTFSTLTVSNMSPEDSSIYLCSATGNTEAFFGQGTRLTVV.

V gene TRBV7-2 combines with J gene TRBJ2-3, with 9 bases identical to TRBD2. CDR1 is SGHTA, CDR2 FQGNSA, per germline. There are 17 residues in the CDR3. Trimming took 5 bases from V and 1 from J; bases not matched to a gene: 10. CDR3 nucleotides: TGTGCCAGCAGCCTCGCCTCTGCGGGGGGGGGCACAGATACGCAGTATTTT. This gives the protein CASSLASAGGGTDTQYF. Using reference TRBV7-2 and TRBJ2-3 for the parts outside the CDR3, the full variable domain is GAGVSQSPSNKVTEKGKDVELRCDPISGHTALYWYRQSLGQGLEFLIYFQGNSAPDKSGLPSDRFSAERTGGSVSTLTIQRTQQEDSAVYLCASSLASAGGGTDTQYFGPGTRLTVL.

V usage is TRBV11-2 and J usage is TRBJ2-3; D is ambiguous. V was trimmed by 0 bases and J by 7 bases, leaving 8 bases between them. The length of the CDR3 is 13 residues. CDR1 SGHAT and CDR2 FQNNGV come from the germline V gene. CDR3 sequence: CASSLDQRYTQYF. CDR3 sequence (DNA): TGTGCCAGCAGCTTAGATCAGCGATATACGCAGTATTTT.

CDR3 amino acids: CSVRGQPGQGGSNQPQHF. The CDR3 nucleotides are TGCAGCGTTCGCGGACAACCCGGACAGGGTGGGAGCAATCAGCCCCAGCATTTT. The chain uses TRBV29-1 and TRBJ1-5; 8 nucleotides agree with TRBD1. After removal of 5 bases from V and 1 base from J, the junction contained 16 bases not matched to a gene. Germline V CDR1 and CDR2: SQVTM, ANQGSEA. The CDR3 loop spans 18 amino acids.

The J gene is TRBJ1-3, the V gene TRBV27; D remains ambiguous. Trimming shortened V by 0 bases and J by 4 bases, and 7 bases separated the two germline ends. From germline, CDR1 is MNHEY and CDR2 SMNVEV (reference sequence). The CDR3 extends over 14 amino acids. The CDR3 spells CASSLSSIGNTIYF. CDR3 coding DNA: TGTGCCAGCAGTTTATCGTCCATCGGAAACACCATATATTTT.

At least ten counts were recorded for this clone. The genes are TRBV6-1 and TRBJ2-6, with a possible D match to TRBD1 (6 bases). V lost 4 bases and J lost 0, with 7 bases in between. Germline CDR1 is MNHNS and CDR2 is SASEGT. The CDR3 length is 15 residues. CDR3 in amino acids: CASSVDSSGANVLTF. The CDR3 coding sequence is TGTGCCAGCAGTGTGGACAGCTCTGGGGCCAACGTCCTGACTTTC.

V is TRBV6-1 and J is TRBJ1-2, with TRBD1 matching 8 bases. V shed 4 bases and J 6 bases; nucleotides not matched to a gene: 13. The CDR3 loop spans 16 amino acids. Germline CDR1 MNHNS, CDR2 SASEGT. This CDR3 is CASSAYSDREVDGYTF. DNA of the CDR3: TGTGCCAGCAGTGCCTACTCGGACAGGGAAGTGGATGGCTACACCTTC.

The rearrangement links TRBV11-1 to TRBJ2-5, with 8 positions matching TRBD1. Germline CDR1 SGHAT, CDR2 FQDESV (reference sequence). CDR3 length equals 17 residues. V lost 5 bases to trimming and J lost 0 bases; unmatched junction nucleotides: 11. In DNA, the CDR3 is TGTGCCAGCAGCGCCCACGGGACAGGACCCAACCAAGAGACCCAGTACTTC. Its translation is CASSAHGTGPNQETQYF.

This clone was counted between two and nine times. This chain connects TRBV18 to TRBJ2-2; D gene ambiguous. Deletions cut 6 bases from V and 3 bases from J, with 11 bases between. In germline, CDR1 is KGHSH, CDR2 LQKENI. This CDR3 spans 14 amino acids. CDR3 bases: TGTGCCAGCTCGAAACAGCCAGACACCGGGGAGCTGTTTTTT. Its translation: CASSKQPDTGELFF.

The chain has TRBV7-9 and TRBJ2-1, with D perhaps TRBD2 (6 bases). Per germline, CDR1 SEHNR and CDR2 FQNEAQ (reference sequence). The V and J ends lost 6 bases and 6 bases respectively, with 18 bases between them. The CDR3 has 15 amino acids. The CDR3: CASSYKELGGNEQFF. The CDR3 DNA follows: TGTGCCAGCAGTTACAAGGAGCTCGGGGGCAATGAGCAGTTCTTC.

The gene calls are TRBV25-1 and TRBJ1-1; a possible D gene is TRBD1 (5 bases). This CDR3 has 13 amino acids. V gave up 3 bases and J gave up 3 bases, with 8 bases separating them. The germline gives CDR1 MGHDK, CDR2 SYGVNS. This chain's CDR3 is CASSDQGYTEAFF. Here the CDR3 DNA reads TGTGCCAGCAGTGATCAGGGTTACACTGAAGCTTTCTTT.

This clone was counted between two and nine times. The V call is TRBV2, the J call TRBJ2-1; possibly TRBD2 for D (6 bases). This CDR3 has 16 residues. With 6 bases removed from V and 4 bases from J, the gap between germline ends came to 19 bases. From germline, CDR1 is SNHLY and CDR2 FYNNEI. The CDR3 sequence is CASSREVQASYNEQFF. The CDR3, as DNA: TGTGCCAGCAGCAGGGAGGTACAGGCTTCGTACAATGAGCAGTTCTTC. Using reference TRBV2 and TRBJ2-1 for the parts outside the CDR3, the full variable domain is EPEVTQTPSHQVTQMGQEVILRCVPISNHLYFYWYRQILGQKVEFLVSFYNNEISEKSEIFDDQFSVERPDGSNFTLKIRSTKLEDSAMYFCASSREVQASYNEQFFGPGTRLTVL.

The chain couples TRBV11-3 to TRBJ1-1; 9 positions agree with TRBD1. This CDR3 has 14 amino acids. V was clipped by 5 bases and J by 3 bases; unmatched bases: 4. Germline V lookup: CDR1 SGHNT, CDR2 YENEEA. The CDR3, as DNA: TGTGCCAGCAGCGCGACAGGGGGGGACACTGAAGCTTTCTTT. This encodes CASSATGGDTEAFF.

The V and J genes are TRBV7-3 and TRBJ2-1; the match to TRBD1 covers 9 bases. V trimming: 3 bases; J trimming: 1 base; junction bases outside the gene matches: 1. The germline CDR1 and CDR2 sequences are SGHTA and FQGTGA. The CDR3 covers 15 residues. The chain's CDR3 is CASSLGQGSYNEQFF. CDR3 in DNA: TGTGCCAGCAGCTTGGGACAGGGATCCTACAATGAGCAGTTCTTC.

The table lists this clone with a count of one. The chain couples TRBV18 to TRBJ2-7, with 7 bases matching TRBD1. From germline, CDR1 is KGHSH and CDR2 LQKENI. This CDR3 has 16 amino acids. V lost 3 bases and J lost 1; bases outside the gene matches: 9. In nucleotides, the CDR3 is TGTGCCAGCTCACCTACGGACAGGACTTCTTCCTACGAGCAGTACTTC. It encodes CASSPTDRTSSYEQYF. Together with reference TRBV18 and TRBJ2-7, the CDR3 gives the full variable domain: NAGVMQNPRHLVRRRGQEARLRCSPMKGHSHVYWYRQLPEEGLKFMVYLQKENIIDESGMPKERFSAEFPKEGPSILRIQQVVRGDSAAYFCASSPTDRTSSYEQYFGPGTRLTVT.

The rearrangement links TRBV7-3 to TRBJ2-3, with 9 bases lining up with TRBD2. Germline assignment: CDR1 SGHTA and CDR2 FQGTGA. Trimming removed 5 bases from V and 4 bases from J; junction bases left unmatched: 10. CDR3 size: 16 residues. The CDR3 region is CASSTHHSGGPDTQYF. DNA for the CDR3: TGTGCCAGCAGCACGCATCATAGCGGGGGCCCAGATACGCAGTATTTT.

This clone was found a few times. V usage is TRBV11-2 and J usage is TRBJ2-6; TRBD1 matches 7 bases. CDR1 and CDR2 from the germline V gene are SGHAT and FQNNGV. The CDR3 contains 18 residues. Trimming took 2 bases from V and 0 from J; bases not matched to a gene: 7. This chain's CDR3 is CASSLMGQPNSGANVLTF. The CDR3 DNA follows: TGTGCCAGCAGCTTAATGGGACAGCCCAACTCTGGGGCCAACGTCCTGACTTTC. Together with reference TRBV11-2 and TRBJ2-6, the CDR3 gives the full variable domain: EAGVAQSPRYKIIEKRQSVAFWCNPISGHATLYWYQQILGQGPKLLIQFQNNGVVDDSQLPKDRFSAERLKGVDSTLKIQPAKLEDSAVYLCASSLMGQPNSGANVLTFGAGSRLTVL.

The chain uses TRBV29-1 and TRBJ2-6; 8 bases fit TRBD1. Germline V CDR1 and CDR2: SQVTM, ANQGSEA. This CDR3 spans 16 amino acids. Trimming took 5 bases from V and 2 from J; bases not matched to a gene: 8. CDR3 amino acids: CSVQTGGFTGANVLTF. The CDR3 DNA reads as TGCAGCGTTCAAACAGGGGGATTTACTGGGGCCAACGTCCTGACTTTC.

This chain connects TRBV27 to TRBJ2-2; D might be TRBD2 (5 bases). V lost 7 bases and J 0 bases, leaving 9 bases between the germline ends. CDR3 size: 14 residues. The germline V gene encodes CDR1 MNHEY and CDR2 SMNVEV (reference sequence). The CDR3 spells CASTRRTNTGELFF. The CDR3 bases are TGTGCCAGCACGCGGAGGACGAACACCGGGGAGCTGTTTTTT.